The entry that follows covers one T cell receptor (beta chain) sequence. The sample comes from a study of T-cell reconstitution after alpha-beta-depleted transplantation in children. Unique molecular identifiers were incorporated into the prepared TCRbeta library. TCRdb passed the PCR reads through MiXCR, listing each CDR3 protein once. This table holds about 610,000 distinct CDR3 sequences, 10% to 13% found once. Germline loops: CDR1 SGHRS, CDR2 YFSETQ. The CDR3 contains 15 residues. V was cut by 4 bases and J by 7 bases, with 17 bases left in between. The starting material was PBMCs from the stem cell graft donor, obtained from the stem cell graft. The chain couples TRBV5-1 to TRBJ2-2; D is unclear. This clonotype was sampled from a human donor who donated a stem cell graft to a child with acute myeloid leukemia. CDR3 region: CASSPSGVASGELFF. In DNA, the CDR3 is TGCGCCAGCAGCCCGAGTGGGGTGGCGAGCGGGGAGCTGTTTTTT.